This T cell receptor (beta chain) was captured in a study of blood T cell repertoires in COVID-19. Study-wide background: Samples of COVID-19 (acute and convalescent) were obtained from the United States, Italy and Spain. The cDNA or gDNA used as material had been derived from T cells, B-cell-depleted T cells, or PBMCs.

Source study methods: Reference gene primer amplification gave nucleated cell count estimates. The table came from immunoSEQ multiplex PCR; TCRdb's copy has only in-frame clones and leaves some out. V and J calls and clone size are copied from that table; D and trimming were computed from the DNA. The profile shows 250,000 or so clones, about 89% of them singletons. The CDR3 is made up of 17 amino acids. Germline CDR1 and CDR2: SGDLS and YYNGEE. V was clipped by 4 bases and J by 1 base; unmatched bases: 10. This sequence originates from a man aged 35-49 years with active or convalescent COVID-19. This chain connects TRBV9 to TRBJ2-3, with 9 bases identical to TRBD1. Sequenced sample: peripheral blood. The CDR3 is CASSLGQGMDGTDTQYF. CDR3 coding DNA: TGTGCCAGCAGCCTCGGACAGGGGATGGATGGCACAGATACGCAGTATTTT.